Below, 32 T cell receptor beta chains from the same sample are listed, as sequenced in a study of T cells in localized non-small cell lung cancer. Some clones are missing from TCRdb's copy, which holds only in-frame ones; the method was immunoSEQ multiplex PCR. The repertoire holds approximately 81,000 clones, with around nine tenths as singletons. The sample consisted of peripheral blood, taken before any cancer treatment. These receptors all stem from a woman aged 35-70 years with stage I squamous cell lung carcinoma.

The chain combines TRBV6-5 with TRBJ2-7, with D perhaps TRBD2 (6 bases). Trimming stripped 1 base from V and 5 bases from J, with 12 bases between. The CDR3 loop spans 14 amino acids. Germline V gene lookup returns CDR1 MNHEY and CDR2 SVGAGI. The CDR3 DNA reads as TGTGCCAGCAGTTACTTCGGGGGTCCCGACGAGCAGTACTTC. Translation: CASSYFGGPDEQYF.

This clone was detected only once. CDR3 coding DNA: TGTGCCAGCAGGCCGGGACAACTGAATAGAGAGACCCAGTACTTC. This codes for CASRPGQLNRETQYF. The chain couples TRBV6-5 to TRBJ2-5; maybe TRBD1 (6 bases). The CDR3 has 15 amino acids. V lost 6 bases, J lost 4 bases, and 18 bases lay in between. Per germline, CDR1 MNHEY and CDR2 SVGAGI.

The rearrangement links TRBV5-1 to TRBJ1-2; 7 nucleotides line up with TRBD1. The CDR3 is made up of 13 amino acids. Germline assignment: CDR1 SGHRS and CDR2 YFSETQ. The J segment lost 7 bases and the V segment lost 5 bases, leaving 8 bases of the junction unmatched. CDR3 DNA: TGCGCCAGCAGTCTGCTAGGGGGCGCTGGCTACACCTTC. Translated, it gives CASSLLGGAGYTF.

This clone was recorded a few times. The genes are TRBV7-8 and TRBJ2-7, with D perhaps assigned TRBD1 or TRBD2 (5 bases each). Trimming cost V 2 bases and J 2 bases, with 13 bases left between them. The CDR3 is 15 amino acids. Germline values: CDR1 SGHVS, CDR2 FQNEAQ. The CDR3 DNA reads TGTGCCAGCAGCTTAAGAGGGGCGGATGCCTACGAGCAGTACTTC. It specifies CASSLRGADAYEQYF.

The rearrangement uses TRBV20-1 and TRBJ1-1; D is ambiguous. The CDR3 length is 11 residues. Trimming stripped 1 base from V and 8 bases from J, with 8 bases between. The germline CDR1 and CDR2 sequences are DFQATT and SNEGSKA (reference sequence). CDR3 sequence (DNA): TGCAGTGCTAGAGCGGGCAGGGAAGCTTTCTTT. Protein: CSARAGREAFF.

The CDR3 sequence is CASSLSGEGSYNEQFF. The CDR3 coding sequence is TGTGCCAGCAGCCTCTCGGGGGAAGGCTCCTACAATGAGCAGTTCTTC. The chain recombines TRBV9 with TRBJ2-1; D possibly corresponds to TRBD2 (6 bases). Per germline, CDR1 SGDLS and CDR2 YYNGEE. The V end lost 4 bases, the J end lost 0 bases, and 14 bases lay between the germline ends. CDR3 length: 16 amino acids.

The rearrangement joins TRBV5-1 to TRBJ1-1; the match to TRBD1 covers 7 bases. V trimming: 0 bases; J trimming: 7 bases; junction bases outside the gene matches: 9. The V gene's germline CDR1 is SGHRS and CDR2 YFSETQ. This CDR3 spans 15 amino acids. This CDR3 is CASSLGRTSGGEAFF. As DNA, the CDR3 is TGCGCCAGCAGCTTGGGCCGGACTTCAGGGGGTGAAGCTTTCTTT.

The sample holds a few counts of this clone. This CDR3 is CASSELGGTNEKLFF. The CDR3 coding sequence is TGTGCCAGCAGTGAATTGGGGGGGACTAATGAAAAACTGTTTTTT. J is TRBJ1-4 and V is TRBV25-1, with D perhaps TRBD1 (5 bases). The germline gives CDR1 MGHDK, CDR2 SYGVNS. V was trimmed by 1 base and J by 2 bases, leaving 8 bases between them. The CDR3 has 15 amino acids.

This chain connects TRBV5-4 to TRBJ1-2; D may be TRBD1 (6 bases). Trimming pared 3 bases from V and 2 bases from J, leaving 20 bases between. The CDR3 loop spans 17 amino acids. Per germline, CDR1 SGHNT and CDR2 YYREEE (reference sequence). In nucleotides, the CDR3 is TGTGCCAGCAGCTCCGGGGGGGCAGGCTCCTACAACTATGGCTACACCTTC. Protein product: CASSSGGAGSYNYGYTF.

This clone was observed a single time. V is TRBV7-9 and J is TRBJ1-6; no reliable D call. V was clipped by 0 bases and J by 10 bases, with 13 bases between them. Germline-derived CDR1 and CDR2 are SEHNR and FQNEAQ (reference sequence). The CDR3 runs to 15 residues. In DNA form, the CDR3 reads TGTGCCAGCAGCTTAGCCCGAACTTTCGGATCACCCCTCCACTTT. It encodes CASSLARTFGSPLHF.

This chain uses TRBV6-1 with TRBJ1-4; D perhaps matches TRBD1 (5 bases). The germline V and J ends were trimmed by 7 bases and 11 bases, with 17 bases remaining between them. Germline V gene data show CDR1 as MNHNS and CDR2 as SASEGT. This CDR3 has 13 amino acids. The chain's CDR3 is CASTAPGRLKLFF. CDR3 DNA: TGTGCCAGCACTGCACCGGGACGGCTTAAACTGTTTTTT.

The chain has TRBV11-2 and TRBJ2-2, with 7 positions matching TRBD2. V trimming: 1 base; J trimming: 6 bases; junction bases outside the gene matches: 8. From germline, CDR1 is SGHAT and CDR2 FQNNGV. This CDR3 region has 16 residues. This CDR3 reads CASSLVGGIAAGELFF. In DNA, the CDR3 is TGTGCCAGCAGCTTAGTGGGGGGGATAGCAGCCGGGGAGCTGTTTTTT.

The rearrangement joins TRBV5-1 to TRBJ2-5; tentatively, D is TRBD1 (6 bases). V lost 7 bases and J lost 0, with 13 bases in between. The CDR3 runs to 14 residues. Germline CDR1 reads SGHRS; CDR2 reads YFSETQ. In nucleotides, the CDR3 is TGCGCCAGCGATAGAGGGGGTAACCAAGAGACCCAGTACTTC. Amino acids: CASDRGGNQETQYF.

The CDR3 region is CASSYSASGGETQYF. The CDR3, as DNA: TGTGCCAGCAGTTACTCGGCTAGCGGGGGCGAGACCCAGTACTTC. V usage is TRBV6-5 and J usage is TRBJ2-5; 10 positions match TRBD2. The length of the CDR3 is 15 residues. The germline gives CDR1 MNHEY, CDR2 SVGAGI. V dropped 0 bases and J dropped 5; count of bases not matched to a gene: 3.

The gene calls are TRBV7-3 and TRBJ2-5; no firm D call. CDR3 size: 13 residues. Trimming took 3 bases from V and 4 from J, leaving 9 bases between them. Germline V gene lookup returns CDR1 SGHTA and CDR2 FQGTGA. DNA of the CDR3: TGTGCCAGCAGCTTCGAACATGGAGAGACCCAGTACTTC. Its translation is CASSFEHGETQYF.

The chain is built from TRBV25-1 and TRBJ1-6, with D possibly TRBD1 on 6 matching bases. CDR1 MGHDK and CDR2 SYGVNS come from the germline V gene. V dropped 5 bases and J dropped 11 bases, with 10 bases sitting between them. The CDR3 spans 12 residues. The CDR3 loop reads CASSTGFTPLHF. CDR3 DNA sequence: TGTGCCAGCAGTACAGGGTTTACACCCCTCCACTTT.

This rearrangement joins TRBV6-5 to TRBJ1-2; D unresolved. Germline V CDR1 and CDR2: MNHEY, SVGAGI. The CDR3 spans 13 residues. V was trimmed by 7 bases and J by 4 bases, leaving 13 bases between them. CDR3 nucleotide sequence: TGTGCCAGCACGGAGAGCAACGGCTATGGCTACACCTTC. Translating gives CASTESNGYGYTF.

J is TRBJ1-1 and V is TRBV7-3; D is perhaps TRBD1 (5 bases). CDR1 and CDR2 (germline): SGHTA, FQGTGA. The CDR3 contains 17 residues. V was cut by 2 bases and J by 5 bases, with 21 bases left in between. CDR3 amino acids: CASSLEVGAKGWTEAFF. The DNA of the CDR3 is TGTGCCAGCAGCTTAGAAGTAGGGGCTAAGGGTTGGACTGAAGCTTTCTTT.

V is TRBV6-5 and J is TRBJ2-4, with 9 positions matching TRBD1. The V gene end was trimmed by 6 bases and the J gene end by 5 bases; junction bases not matched to a gene: 2. This CDR3 spans 13 amino acids. Germline V CDR1 and CDR2: MNHEY, SVGAGI. CDR3 residues: CASSRDRENIQYF. The CDR3 DNA follows: TGTGCCAGCAGCCGGGACAGGGAAAACATTCAGTACTTC.

The count of this clone is one. The genes are TRBV29-1 and TRBJ1-2; TRBD1 is a possible D gene (5 bases). CDR3 size: 14 residues. V lost 3 bases and J lost 7, with 18 bases in between. CDR1 and CDR2 from the germline V gene are SQVTM and ANQGSEA. CDR3 protein: CSVDGGSGRIGYTF. CDR3 coding DNA: TGCAGCGTTGATGGGGGGTCAGGGCGAATTGGCTACACCTTC.

V usage is TRBV7-8 and J usage is TRBJ1-6, with 9 bases matching TRBD1. The CDR3 runs 16 residues. The J segment lost 8 bases and the V segment lost 0 bases, leaving 5 bases of the junction unmatched. CDR1 and CDR2 from the germline V gene are SGHVS and FQNEAQ. Here the CDR3 DNA reads TGTGCCAGCAGCTTAGCGGGACAGGGCACGGATTCACCCCTCCACTTT. Translating it yields CASSLAGQGTDSPLHF.

V gene TRBV14 combines with J gene TRBJ2-7; TRBD1 is a possible D gene (6 bases). Germline V gives CDR1 SGHDN, CDR2 FVKESK. Trimming left V 4 bases short and J 5 bases short, with 12 bases between. The CDR3 covers 13 residues. The CDR3 sequence is CASSRAYRDEQYF. As DNA, the CDR3 is TGTGCCAGCAGCCGGGCCTACAGGGACGAGCAGTACTTC.

This sequence joins TRBV7-3 and TRBJ2-1; 12 nucleotides agree with TRBD2. Germline-derived CDR1 and CDR2 are SGHTA and FQGTGA. V gave up 5 bases and J gave up 6 bases; unmatched junction bases: 5. This CDR3 is built from 15 residues. CDR3 in amino acids: CASSQTSGGPNEQFF. DNA of the CDR3: TGTGCCAGCAGCCAGACTAGCGGGGGCCCCAATGAGCAGTTCTTC.

V is TRBV19 and J is TRBJ1-2, with D maybe TRBD1 (5 bases). CDR1 LNHDA and CDR2 SQIVND come from the germline V gene (reference sequence). The CDR3 runs 16 residues. V lost 3 bases to trimming and J lost 0 bases, with 14 bases between them. The CDR3 here is CASSIRAAAANYGYTF. The DNA of the CDR3 is TGTGCCAGTAGTATCAGGGCGGCAGCCGCTAACTATGGCTACACCTTC.

This chain joins TRBV10-1 and TRBJ2-1; 10 bases align to TRBD2. Per the germline V gene, CDR1 is WNHNN and CDR2 is SYGVQD (reference sequence). Unmatched junction bases numbered 2, after V lost 0 bases and J lost 6 bases. The CDR3 has 15 amino acids. CDR3 nucleotide sequence: TGCGCCAGCAGTGAGTCGATAGCGGGGGGCAATGAGCAGTTCTTC. Its protein is CASSESIAGGNEQFF.

V usage is TRBV5-1 and J usage is TRBJ2-3, with D possibly TRBD2 on 7 matching bases. This CDR3 region has 15 residues. V was cut by 5 bases and J by 6 bases, with 19 bases left in between. Germline-derived CDR1 and CDR2 are SGHRS and YFSETQ. In DNA, the CDR3 is TGCGCCAGCAGAAAACAGGGAGGGCTTGAGGATACGCAGTATTTT. It codes for CASRKQGGLEDTQYF.

The chain recombines TRBV4-1 with TRBJ2-1, with a possible D match to TRBD1 (5 bases). Germline values: CDR1 MGHRA, CDR2 YSYEKL. Trimming took off 6 bases at V and 6 bases at J, with 15 bases between the two ends. The CDR3 is 14 residues long. This chain's CDR3 is CASSSPGKSNEQFF. As DNA, the CDR3 is TGCGCCAGCAGTTCCCCAGGGAAAAGCAATGAGCAGTTCTTC.

This clone was picked up one time. The chain links TRBV5-1 to TRBJ1-5; possibly TRBD1 for D (6 bases). This CDR3 has 15 residues. The V gene's germline CDR1 is SGHRS and CDR2 YFSETQ. The V gene lost 1 base and the J gene lost 0 bases, with 8 bases spanning the gap. This CDR3 reads CASSLTGHSNQPQHF. CDR3 sequence (DNA): TGCGCCAGCAGCTTGACGGGACATAGCAATCAGCCCCAGCATTTT.

The gene calls are TRBV5-1 and TRBJ1-5; D is unclear. CDR3 length: 14 amino acids. Germline lookup yields CDR1 SGHRS and CDR2 YFSETQ. The ends were cut back, 3 bases at V and 1 base at J, with 8 bases in the middle. The CDR3 coding sequence is TGCGCCAGCAGCTCGGGTGTGAGCAATCAGCCCCAGCATTTT. It specifies CASSSGVSNQPQHF.

This rearrangement joins TRBV4-1 to TRBJ1-3; D not resolved. Germline V lookup: CDR1 MGHRA, CDR2 YSYEKL. CDR3 length: 14 amino acids. The V and J ends lost 1 base and 2 bases respectively, with 6 bases between them. The CDR3 coding sequence is TGCGCCAGCAGCCAAGTCCGGGCTGGAAACACCATATATTTT. It is translated as CASSQVRAGNTIYF.

The chain recombines TRBV6-5 with TRBJ1-2; TRBD1 agrees at 8 bases. Germline-derived CDR1 and CDR2 are MNHEY and SVGAGI. V lost 7 bases and J lost 5; bases outside the gene matches: 6. The CDR3 spans 13 residues. CDR3 nucleotides: TGTGCCAGCACCGGGGACAGGTCATATGGCTACACCTTC. Protein product: CASTGDRSYGYTF.

The DNA for the CDR3 is TGTGCCAGCCGGGGGTGGGCTGAGACCGGGGAGCTGTTTTTT. Its translation: CASRGWAETGELFF. The V and J genes are TRBV2 and TRBJ2-2, with D perhaps matching TRBD2 (6 bases). From germline, CDR1 is SNHLY and CDR2 FYNNEI. V shed 8 bases and J shed 5 bases, with 15 bases lying between them. There are 14 residues in the CDR3.